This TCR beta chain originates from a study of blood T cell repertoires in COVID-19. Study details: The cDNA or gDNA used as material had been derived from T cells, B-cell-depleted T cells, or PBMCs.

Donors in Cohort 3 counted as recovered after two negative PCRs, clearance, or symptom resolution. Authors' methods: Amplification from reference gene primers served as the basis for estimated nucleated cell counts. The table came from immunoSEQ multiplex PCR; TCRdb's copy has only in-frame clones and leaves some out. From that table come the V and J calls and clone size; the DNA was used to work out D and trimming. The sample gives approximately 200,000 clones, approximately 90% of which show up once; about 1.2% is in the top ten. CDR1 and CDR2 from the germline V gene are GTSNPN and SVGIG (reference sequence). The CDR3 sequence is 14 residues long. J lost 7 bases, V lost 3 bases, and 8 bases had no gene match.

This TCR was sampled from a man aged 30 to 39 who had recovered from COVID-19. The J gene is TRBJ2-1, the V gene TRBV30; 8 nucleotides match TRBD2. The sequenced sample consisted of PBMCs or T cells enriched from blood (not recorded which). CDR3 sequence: CAWSPGLEVNEQFF. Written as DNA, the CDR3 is TGTGCCTGGAGCCCGGGACTAGAGGTAAATGAGCAGTTCTTC.